The 21 T cell receptor beta chains reported below all come from one sample, sequenced in a study of T cell responses to AZD1222 COVID-19 vaccine (dated by TCRdb to the early 2020s). Reading the label with the study, this specimen's time point is: baseline before first vaccination. Library method: the immunoSEQ multiplex PCR assay. The table comes from immuneACCESS by way of TCRdb, which keeps in-frame sequences with V and J called. Part of the clones is missing from these tables; in studies checked, under half for an unresolved V gene and the rest for unknown reasons. The sample yields roughly 100,000 clones; just over 85% were counted once. The top ten clones comprise around 1.5% of the sample. Material: peripheral blood, obtained on day 0 of AZD1222 vaccination. All receptors derive from an adult in good health.

The chain links TRBV3-1 (or the pseudogene TRBV3-2) to TRBJ1-1, with D unresolved. Per germline, CDR1 LGHDT and CDR2 YNNKEL (reference sequence). Trimming pared 0 bases from V and 5 bases from J, leaving 7 bases between. The CDR3 loop spans 13 amino acids. CDR3 loop: CASSQDVGTEAFF. CDR3 DNA sequence: TGTGCCAGCAGCCAAGATGTGGGAACTGAAGCTTTCTTT.

This clone has a single count. The V and J genes are TRBV18 and TRBJ1-4; 7 nucleotides match TRBD1. The CDR3 runs 16 residues. Germline CDR1 is KGHSH and CDR2 is LQKENI. V shed 3 bases and J 0 bases; nucleotides not matched to a gene: 4. The CDR3 DNA sequence: TGTGCCAGCTCACCCCGCCAGGGGGCAACTAATGAAAAACTGTTTTTT. The encoded protein is CASSPRQGATNEKLFF.

V and J are TRBV24-1 and TRBJ2-1, with 13 positions matching TRBD2. J lost 13 bases, V lost 4 bases, and 6 bases had no gene match. This CDR3 contains 14 residues. Germline V gives CDR1 KGHDR, CDR2 SFDVKD. The CDR3 sequence is CATSEGLAGSNQFF. DNA for the CDR3: TGTGCCACCAGTGAGGGACTAGCGGGATCCAACCAGTTCTTC.

The chain carries TRBV19 and TRBJ1-1; 10 nucleotides agree with TRBD1. Germline V gene sequence: CDR1 LNHDA, CDR2 SQIVND (reference sequence). The CDR3 extends over 14 amino acids. The junction had 7 bases not matched to a gene; V was cut back by 3 bases and J by 9 bases. CDR3 sequence reads: CASSMDRDRGKAFF. The CDR3 bases are TGTGCCAGTAGTATGGACCGGGACAGGGGTAAAGCTTTCTTT.

The rearrangement uses TRBV6-2 or TRBV6-3 and TRBJ1-3; D remains ambiguous. The ends were cut back, 4 bases at V and 4 bases at J, with 8 bases in the middle. This CDR3 has 13 amino acids. Per the germline V gene, CDR1 is MNHEY and CDR2 is SVGEGT. CDR3 region: CASSLTAGNTIYF. The CDR3 region has the DNA TGTGCCAGCAGTTTGACGGCCGGAAACACCATATATTTT.

This clone was seen once. V is TRBV15 and J is TRBJ1-4, with D possibly matching TRBD1 (5 bases). This CDR3 spans 16 amino acids. Germline V gene lookup returns CDR1 LNHNV and CDR2 YYDKDF (reference sequence). V lost 0 bases and J 8 bases, leaving 16 bases between the germline ends. The CDR3 nucleotides read TGTGCCACCAGCAGAGATTCCGGGACTCTCCGGGAAAAACTGTTTTTT. Its protein product is CATSRDSGTLREKLFF.

The rearrangement uses TRBV28 and TRBJ2-7; D might be TRBD1 (6 bases). CDR1 is MDHEN and CDR2 is SYDVKM in the germline V gene. The CDR3 loop spans 12 amino acids. Between the trimmed V and J ends, which lost 2 bases and 5 bases, there was a span of 7 bases. The CDR3 loop is CASSLQGHEQYF. CDR3 bases: TGTGCCAGCAGTTTACAGGGGCACGAGCAGTACTTC.

The chain couples TRBV7-9 to TRBJ2-3; D is possibly TRBD1 or TRBD2 (5 bases each). This CDR3 comprises 16 residues. V gave up 2 bases and J gave up 6 bases, with 18 bases separating them. Germline loops: CDR1 SEHNR, CDR2 FQNEAQ (reference sequence). CDR3 coding DNA: TGTGCCAGCAGCTTAAAAGGGAGCAGGGCCGGGGATACGCAGTATTTT. Translating it yields CASSLKGSRAGDTQYF.

V gene TRBV19 combines with J gene TRBJ1-5; the D is unclear. Trimming left V 5 bases short and J 3 bases short, with 8 bases between. The length of the CDR3 is 13 residues. Germline-derived CDR1 and CDR2 are LNHDA and SQIVND (reference sequence). The CDR3 reads CASSLTLNQPQHF. CDR3 DNA: TGTGCCAGTAGTTTGACCCTCAATCAGCCCCAGCATTTT.

This clone showed up just once. The chain recombines TRBV28 with TRBJ2-2, with D perhaps matching TRBD2 (6 bases). Germline lookup yields CDR1 MDHEN and CDR2 SYDVKM. V lost 3 bases, J lost 6 bases, and 20 bases lay in between. The CDR3 runs to 17 residues. The CDR3 DNA reads TGTGCCAGCAGTTTTTCTTCGAGCGGAGGGTCCGCCGGGGAGCTGTTTTTT. Protein product: CASSFSSSGGSAGELFF.

The chain links TRBV18 to TRBJ1-1; 9 bases line up with TRBD1. V shed 1 base, J shed 1 base, and the junction held 1 base outside the gene matches. Looked up from germline, CDR1 is KGHSH and CDR2 is LQKENI. CDR3 length: 15 residues. The CDR3 here is CASSPQGQGNTEAFF. CDR3 bases: TGTGCCAGCTCACCACAGGGACAGGGGAACACTGAAGCTTTCTTT.

The CDR3 region is CASSLISSQETQYF. CDR3 nucleotides: TGCGCCAGCAGCTTGATTTCCAGCCAAGAGACCCAGTACTTC. The chain is built from TRBV5-1 and TRBJ2-5; D gene uncertain. This CDR3 region has 14 residues. V lost 1 base and J 1 base, leaving 8 bases between the germline ends. Per germline, CDR1 SGHRS and CDR2 YFSETQ. Variable domain in full (rest from reference TRBV5-1 and TRBJ2-5): KAGVTQTPRYLIKTRGQQVTLSCSPISGHRSVSWYQQTPGQGLQFLFEYFSETQRNKGNFPGRFSGRQFSNSRSEMNVSTLELGDSALYLCASSLISSQETQYFGPGTRLLVL.

This clone was detected only a few times. The chain carries TRBV28 and TRBJ2-2; the match to TRBD1 covers 7 bases. V was pared by 11 bases and J by 2 bases, with 11 bases of the junction left unmatched. The CDR3 loop spans 15 amino acids. The germline gives CDR1 MDHEN, CDR2 SYDVKM. CDR3 coding DNA: TGTGCCGTTCCAGAAGGGACAGCTAACACCGGGGAGCTGTTTTTT. Translated, it gives CAVPEGTANTGELFF.

This chain joins TRBV3-1 (or the pseudogene TRBV3-2) and TRBJ2-1; 9 bases map to TRBD1. V was clipped by 4 bases and J by 4 bases; unmatched bases: 8. The length of the CDR3 is 16 residues. Looked up from germline, CDR1 is LGHDT and CDR2 is YNNKEL (reference sequence). The CDR3, as DNA: TGTGCCAGCAGCCCGAATACGGGACAGGGATACAATGAGCAGTTCTTC. This sequence encodes CASSPNTGQGYNEQFF.

This clone was recorded only once. This sequence joins TRBV6-5 and TRBJ2-3; no reliable D call. The CDR3 runs 14 residues. The V gene lost 8 bases and the J gene lost 0 bases, with 12 bases spanning the gap. Per the germline V gene, CDR1 is MNHEY and CDR2 is SVGAGI. DNA of the CDR3: TGTGCCAGCCGCGTACAGTGGAGCACAGATACGCAGTATTTT. Translation gives CASRVQWSTDTQYF.

The genes are TRBV4-2 and TRBJ1-1; D not resolved. This CDR3 has 15 residues. V dropped 1 base and J dropped 0 bases, with 9 bases sitting between them. From germline, CDR1 is LGHNA and CDR2 YNFKEQ. The CDR3 DNA follows: TGTGCCAGCAGCCAAGCGGACCGCATGAACACTGAAGCTTTCTTT. The encoded protein is CASSQADRMNTEAFF.

The chain recombines TRBV12-3 or TRBV12-4 with TRBJ1-1; D gene ambiguous. CDR3 length: 12 amino acids. V gave up 2 bases and J gave up 8 bases, with 9 bases separating them. The CDR3 coding sequence is TGTGCCAGCAGTTTACGGTGGCAAGAAGCTTTCTTT. Translation: CASSLRWQEAFF.

The chain carries TRBV6-5 and TRBJ1-3; D is ambiguous. V lost 6 bases, J lost 0 bases, and 9 bases lay in between. The CDR3 has 14 residues. Germline CDR1 and CDR2: MNHEY and SVGAGI. The CDR3 loop is CASSSEYSGNTIYF. In DNA form, the CDR3 reads TGTGCCAGCAGCTCGGAATACTCTGGAAACACCATATATTTT.

The chain recombines TRBV27 with TRBJ1-6; possible D gene TRBD1, 5 bases. Germline loops: CDR1 MNHEY, CDR2 SMNVEV (reference sequence). V shed 7 bases and J shed 7 bases, with 14 bases lying between them. The length of the CDR3 is 14 residues. In nucleotides, the CDR3 is TGTGCCAGCACCCCACGCAGGGACAATTCACCCCTCCACTTT. Its translation: CASTPRRDNSPLHF.

J is TRBJ1-2 and V is TRBV3-1 (or the pseudogene TRBV3-2), with D perhaps TRBD1 (5 bases). The CDR3 totals 14 residues. V was pared by 1 base and J by 8 bases, with 14 bases between. The germline V gene has CDR1 LGHDT and CDR2 YNNKEL (reference sequence). The CDR3 protein is CASSQGDPRLGYTF. The CDR3 DNA sequence: TGTGCCAGCAGCCAAGGGGACCCGCGTCTGGGCTACACCTTC.

The V and J genes are TRBV19 and TRBJ1-5; D is perhaps TRBD1 (5 bases). Germline V gene lookup returns CDR1 LNHDA and CDR2 SQIVND (reference sequence). The V end lost 1 base, the J end lost 15 bases, and 16 bases lay between the germline ends. CDR3 length: 13 residues. This chain's CDR3 is CASSIGNQGKWHF. The CDR3 DNA is TGTGCCAGTAGTATAGGAAACCAGGGCAAATGGCATTTT.